This TCR beta chain emerged from a study of CD8 T cells in ankylosing spondylitis. Findings of the study overall: Disease-linked clones displayed a CD8+ phenotype and appeared relatively rarely in peripheral blood. Reports of some motif variants in reactive arthritis synovial fluid and blood predate this one. In ankylosing spondylitis blood, a motif of roughly eight highly homologous TCR beta variants appeared characteristic. According to the report, clones linked to the disease were significantly enriched in matched synovial fluid samples taken from ankylosing spondylitis patients.

Scientists made TCR beta libraries using quantitative 5'-RACE with molecular barcodes. TCRdb reprocessed the 5' RACE reads with MiXCR, giving one entry per CDR3 protein. This sample has hundreds of thousands of distinct CDR3 sequences, with about 10% found just once. As for this clonotype: Its matching antigen is unknown.

The clonotype was recovered from a male donor with ankylosing spondylitis. The sequencing sample was made of blood, either unsorted or a sorted T cell fraction (not recorded which).

The CDR3 DNA sequence: TGTGCCAGCAGCCAAGCGCCCACAGGGGACTATGGCTACACCTTC. This sequence encodes CASSQAPTGDYGYTF. The chain employs TRBV3-1 and TRBJ1-2, with TRBD1 matching 7 bases. The CDR3 is made up of 15 amino acids. J lost 3 bases, V lost 1 base, and 5 bases had no gene match. Germline V lookup: CDR1 LGHDT, CDR2 YNNKEL (reference sequence).